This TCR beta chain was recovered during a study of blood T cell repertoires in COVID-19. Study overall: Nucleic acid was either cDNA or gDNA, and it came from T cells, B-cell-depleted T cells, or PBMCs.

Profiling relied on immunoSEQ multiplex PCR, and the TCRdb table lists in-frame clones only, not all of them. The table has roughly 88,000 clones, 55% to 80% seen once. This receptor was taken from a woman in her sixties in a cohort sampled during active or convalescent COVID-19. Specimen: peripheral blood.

CDR3 nucleotide sequence: TGTGCCAGCTCACGAGAACAGGGGATGAACACTGAAGCTTTCTTT. It codes for CASSREQGMNTEAFF. This chain connects TRBV18 to TRBJ1-1, with TRBD1 matching over 7 bases. The germline gives CDR1 KGHSH, CDR2 LQKENI. Trimming took 4 bases from V and 0 from J; bases not matched to a gene: 5. The CDR3 length is 15 residues.